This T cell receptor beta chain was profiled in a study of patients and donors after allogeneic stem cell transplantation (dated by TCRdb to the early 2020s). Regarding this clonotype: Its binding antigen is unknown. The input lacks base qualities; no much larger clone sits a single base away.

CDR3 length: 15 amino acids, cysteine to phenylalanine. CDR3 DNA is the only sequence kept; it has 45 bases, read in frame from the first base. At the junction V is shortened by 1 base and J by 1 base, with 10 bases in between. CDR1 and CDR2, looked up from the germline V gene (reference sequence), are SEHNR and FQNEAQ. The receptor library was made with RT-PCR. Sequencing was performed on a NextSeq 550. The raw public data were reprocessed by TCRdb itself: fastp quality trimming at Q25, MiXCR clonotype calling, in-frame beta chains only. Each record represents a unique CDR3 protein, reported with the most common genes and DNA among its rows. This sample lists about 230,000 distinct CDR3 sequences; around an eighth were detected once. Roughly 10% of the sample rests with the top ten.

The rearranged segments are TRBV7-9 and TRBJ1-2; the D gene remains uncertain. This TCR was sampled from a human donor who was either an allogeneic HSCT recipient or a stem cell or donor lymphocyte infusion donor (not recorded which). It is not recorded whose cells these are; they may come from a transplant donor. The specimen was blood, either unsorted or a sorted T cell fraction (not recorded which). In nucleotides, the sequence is TGTGCCAGCAGCTTAGGGTCCCGGGGTAACTATGGCTACACCTTC. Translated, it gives CASSLGSRGNYGYTF.